The 15 T cell receptor beta chains reported below all come from one sample, sequenced in a study of cytomegalovirus exposure and HLA in healthy donors. The PCR contained 60 Vbeta and 13 Jbeta primers. TCRdb's copy holds only in-frame clones and misses some; the assay was immunoSEQ multiplex PCR. The table has approximately 94,000 clones, 60% to 85% seen once. The specimen was PBMCs. The receptors derive from a man aged 30 to 45 in good health and CMV-seropositive.

This rearrangement joins TRBV6-5 to TRBJ2-7; possible D gene TRBD2, 6 bases. The V and J ends lost 1 base and 7 bases respectively, with 8 bases between them. This CDR3 is 12 amino acids long. Germline lookup yields CDR1 MNHEY and CDR2 SVGAGI. The CDR3 DNA reads as TGTGCCAGCAGTTACTGGGGAGGAGAGCAGTACTTC. Protein sequence: CASSYWGGEQYF.

This clone was seen a single time. This chain uses TRBV6-6 with TRBJ1-1; D unclear. This CDR3 is built from 12 residues. Deletions cut 2 bases from V and 4 bases from J, with 5 bases between. Germline V lookup: CDR1 MNHNY, CDR2 SVGAGI (reference sequence). In DNA, the CDR3 is TGTGCCAGCAGTTACGGGAGCACTGAAGCTTTCTTT. This encodes CASSYGSTEAFF.

The V gene is TRBV9, the J gene TRBJ2-1; the match to TRBD2 covers 8 bases. The junction had 11 bases not matched to a gene; V was cut back by 0 bases and J by 9 bases. CDR1 SGDLS and CDR2 YYNGEE come from the germline V gene. The CDR3 extends over 16 amino acids. CDR3 in DNA: TGTGCCAGCAGCGTAGGCGCGGGGGGTCATAAGGGTGAGCAGTTCTTC. Translating gives CASSVGAGGHKGEQFF.

The J gene is TRBJ2-3, the V gene TRBV19, with D possibly being TRBD1 (5 bases). CDR1 LNHDA and CDR2 SQIVND come from the germline V gene (reference sequence). The ends were cut back, 3 bases at V and 5 bases at J, with 9 bases in the middle. CDR3 length: 13 amino acids. In DNA, the CDR3 is TGTGCCAGTAGTATTGCCCAGGGAGATACGCAGTATTTT. This gives the protein CASSIAQGDTQYF.

V gene TRBV28 combines with J gene TRBJ1-4; TRBD1 matches at 8 bases. The germline V gene encodes CDR1 MDHEN and CDR2 SYDVKM. This CDR3 has 15 residues. V lost 5 bases to trimming and J lost 6 bases; unmatched junction nucleotides: 8. Written as DNA, the CDR3 is TGTGCCAGCAGTATCCCGGGACAGGCTTATGAAAAACTGTTTTTT. This translates into CASSIPGQAYEKLFF. Based on the CDR3 plus reference TRBV28 and TRBJ1-4, the full variable domain is DVKVTQSSRYLVKRTGEKVFLECVQDMDHENMFWYRQDPGLGLRLIYFSYDVKMKEKGDIPEGYSVSREKKERFSLILESASTNQTSMYLCASSIPGQAYEKLFFGSGTQLSVL.

The chain employs TRBV19 and TRBJ1-1, with 11 positions matching TRBD1. The CDR3 spans 16 residues. Germline values: CDR1 LNHDA, CDR2 SQIVND (reference sequence). J lost 0 bases, V lost 5 bases, and 5 bases had no gene match. The CDR3 loop is CASSVGTGGMNTEAFF. The CDR3 region has the DNA TGTGCCAGTAGTGTTGGGACAGGGGGTATGAACACTGAAGCTTTCTTT. The whole variable domain, filled in from reference TRBV19 and TRBJ1-1, reads DGGITQSPKYLFRKEGQNVTLSCEQNLNHDAMYWYRQDPGQGLRLIYYSQIVNDFQKGDIAEGYSVSREKKESFPLTVTSAQKNPTAFYLCASSVGTGGMNTEAFFGQGTRLTVV.

The chain uses TRBV21-1 and TRBJ2-5; the table assigns TRBD2, which was not confirmed against the DNA. The DNA end is a closer match to TRBJ2-7, so the J assignment may be wrong. TRBV21-1 is a pseudogene. The CDR3 sequence is 11 residues long. For the CDR3, the DNA is TGTGCCAGCAGCAACCGCTACGAGCAGTACTTC. Its protein is CASSNRYEQYF.

The chain combines TRBV21-1 with TRBJ2-1; TRBD2 reflects the table's D call only, with no check against the DNA. TRBV21-1 is marked as a pseudogene. This CDR3 has 16 residues. This CDR3 reads CASSPQKREFYNEQFF. The CDR3 bases are TGTGCCAGCAGCCCGCAAAAGCGGGAGTTCTACAATGAGCAGTTCTTC.

CDR3 residues: CASSQAGLAGYNEQFF. The CDR3 region has the DNA TGTGCCAGCAGCCAAGCCGGACTAGCGGGGTACAATGAGCAGTTCTTC. The rearrangement uses TRBV14 and TRBJ2-1, with TRBD2 identical over 12 bases. Trimming cost V 1 base and J 4 bases; bases outside gene matches: 2. Germline CDR1 and CDR2: SGHDN and FVKESK. This CDR3 has 16 residues.

Worth noting for this clone: The junction and the germline gene differ at one end; a read error may be behind it. The V and J genes are TRBV7-8 and TRBJ1-1; D might be TRBD1 (5 bases). Per germline, CDR1 SGHVS and CDR2 FQNEAQ. The CDR3 contains 14 residues. CDR3 sequence: CAGSYRQGNTEAFF. The CDR3 region has the DNA TGTGCCGGCAGCTATAGGCAGGGGAACACTGAAGCTTTCTTT. Complete variable domain (other parts from reference TRBV7-8 and TRBJ1-1): GAGVSQSPRYKVAKRGQDVALRCDPISGHVSLFWYQQALGQGPEFLTYFQNEAQLDKSGLPSDRFFAERPEGSVSTLKIQRTQQEDSAVYLCAGSYRQGNTEAFFGQGTRLTVV.

The rearrangement uses TRBV4-2 and TRBJ2-1; D gene ambiguous. Between the trimmed V and J ends, which lost 3 bases and 5 bases, there was a span of 5 bases. In germline, CDR1 is LGHNA, CDR2 YNFKEQ. CDR3 size: 12 residues. In nucleotides, the CDR3 is TGTGCCAGCAGCCAGCCGGACAATGAGCAGTTCTTC. Its translation is CASSQPDNEQFF.

The table lists this clone with a count of one. The chain combines TRBV4-1 with TRBJ2-3, with D possibly TRBD2 on 7 matching bases. V was cut by 4 bases and J by 3 bases, with 11 bases left in between. This CDR3 has 14 amino acids. CDR1 MGHRA and CDR2 YSYEKL come from the germline V gene. The CDR3 DNA reads TGCGCCAGCAGCCGGGGGGGCCTAACAGATACGCAGTATTTT. It is translated as CASSRGGLTDTQYF.

The chain joins TRBV7-2 to TRBJ2-1, with 10 bases fitting TRBD1. Losses at the gene ends were 4 bases for V and 7 bases for J; bases not matched to a gene: 10. The CDR3 consists of 16 residues. Germline V gives CDR1 SGHTA, CDR2 FQGNSA. This CDR3 reads CASSSSGTGARNEQFF. DNA of the CDR3: TGTGCCAGCAGCTCGAGCGGGACAGGGGCTCGGAATGAGCAGTTCTTC.

The genes are TRBV2 and TRBJ2-6; weak D call: TRBD1 (6 bases). Germline V gives CDR1 SNHLY, CDR2 FYNNEI. V was clipped by 7 bases and J by 0 bases, with 16 bases between them. The CDR3 has 17 residues. The CDR3 region has the DNA TGTGCCAGCAAACTAGAGGGGGTGAACTCTGGGGCCAACGTCCTGACTTTC. It translates to CASKLEGVNSGANVLTF.

V gene TRBV18 combines with J gene TRBJ1-4, with a weak D call TRBD1 (5 bases). Germline CDR1 reads KGHSH; CDR2 reads LQKENI. Trimming pared 3 bases from V and 12 bases from J, leaving 23 bases between. The CDR3 loop spans 16 amino acids. CDR3 region: CASSPNNRGIGQELFF. The CDR3 nucleotides are TGTGCCAGCTCACCGAACAATAGGGGAATCGGCCAGGAACTGTTTTTT.